The entry that follows covers one T cell receptor (beta chain) sequence. Antigen: not known. These data are taken from a study of CD8 T cells in Susac syndrome. The study, taken as a whole, reports: The study recognized that its TCR sequencing and HLA analysis covered a relatively small number of individuals.

The authors reverse transcribed roughly 0.5 to 1 ug RNA with random hexamers. A multiplex approach, immunoSEQ multiplex PCR, amplified TCR beta CDR3 across 54 Vbeta and 13 Jbeta. TCRdb used MiXCR to reprocess the immunoSEQ multiplex PCR reads, holding one entry per CDR3 protein. The sample includes some 90,000 distinct CDR3 sequences, approximately 95% seen only once; the top ten take 0.25% to 0.4%. CD8+ and CD4+ T cells circulating in blood were sequenced for TCR beta. While CD8+ and CD4+ T cells were isolated negatively, TEMRA cells were enriched by FACS. Germline assignment: CDR1 SGHDT and CDR2 YYEEEE. V shed 4 bases and J shed 5 bases, with 9 bases lying between them. CDR3 length: 12 residues.

Input material: CD8+ T cells from PBMCs. This sequence joins TRBV5-6 and TRBJ1-1, with D possibly being TRBD1 (5 bases). This clonotype was obtained from a human donor in good health. This chain's CDR3 is CASSGEGTEAFF. CDR3 bases: TGTGCCAGCAGCGGGGAGGGGACTGAAGCTTTCTTT.